This T cell receptor beta chain was captured in a study of OX40 agonist ivuxolimab in advanced cancers. Sampling of blood occurred at baseline, cycle 4 day 1, and cycle 7 day 1. Looked up from germline, CDR1 is MDHEN and CDR2 is SYDVKM. With 2 bases removed from V and 7 bases from J, the gap between germline ends came to 11 bases. The CDR3 is 13 amino acids. The repertoire was sequenced with immunoSEQ multiplex PCR; TCRdb's copy has only in-frame clones and lacks some. The table records under 70,000 clones, around 87% of them present only once. This sequence joins TRBV28 and TRBJ1-1; weak D call: TRBD1 (5 bases). Sequenced here: CD4+ or CD8+ T cells sorted from blood, sampled in a trial of the OX40 agonist ivuxolimab. This sequence originates from an adult with an advanced solid tumor such as melanoma, head and neck, liver or kidney cancer. The CDR3 nucleotides read TGTGCCAGCAGTTTAGGTCCAGGGCTTGAAGCTTTCTTT. Translating gives CASSLGPGLEAFF.